The 30 T cell receptor beta chains in this list originate from one sample, sequenced in a study of T cell changes during pregnancy in multiple sclerosis. Libraries were prepared by immunoSEQ multiplex PCR; TCRdb keeps only in-frame clonotypes and omits some of them. The data show some 51,000 clones, about 94% seen once. Here the sequenced sample was CD4+ T cells from peripheral blood mononuclear cells, taken in the first trimester of pregnancy. Receptors originate from a female donor with multiple sclerosis, enrolled in a pregnancy study.

This clone was observed once. The chain combines TRBV5-6 with TRBJ1-6; D remains unclear. V lost 3 bases and J lost 9, with 13 bases in between. The germline V gene has CDR1 SGHDT and CDR2 YYEEEE. This CDR3 comprises 14 residues. The CDR3 region is CASSWATDSSPLHF. CDR3 DNA: TGTGCCAGCAGCTGGGCCACGGACTCTTCACCCCTCCACTTT.

The rearrangement uses TRBV14 and TRBJ1-1; D is ambiguous. This CDR3 is built from 13 residues. Per germline, CDR1 SGHDN and CDR2 FVKESK. Trimming removed 5 bases from V and 0 bases from J, with 7 bases in between. CDR3 protein: CASSYNMNTEAFF. DNA of the CDR3: TGTGCCAGCAGCTACAACATGAACACTGAAGCTTTCTTT. The whole variable domain, remainder taken from reference TRBV14 and TRBJ1-1, is EAGVTQFPSHSVIEKGQTVTLRCDPISGHDNLYWYRRVMGKEIKFLLHFVKESKQDESGMPNNRFLAERTGGTYSTLKVQPAELEDSGVYFCASSYNMNTEAFFGQGTRLTVV.

This chain uses TRBV6-4 with TRBJ2-7; D is ambiguous. This CDR3 has 18 amino acids. Trimming removed 1 base from V and 0 bases from J, with 19 bases in between. Germline V CDR1 and CDR2: MRHNA, SNTAGT. CDR3 amino acids: CASSDCDILVGISYEQYF. In nucleotides, the CDR3 is TGTGCCAGCAGTGACTGCGACATTTTAGTAGGCATCTCCTACGAGCAGTACTTC.

The chain employs TRBV5-6 and TRBJ2-1; 9 nucleotides align to TRBD1. Trimming at V came to 4 bases and at J to 8 bases, leaving 10 bases not matched to a gene. This CDR3 has 15 residues. Germline CDR1 SGHDT, CDR2 YYEEEE. CDR3 protein: CASSRGGQGRHEQFF. The CDR3 nucleotides read TGTGCCAGCAGCCGCGGGGGACAGGGCCGGCATGAGCAGTTCTTC.

CDR3 sequence: CASSLDFSGELFF. CDR3 sequence (DNA): TGCGCCAGCAGCTTGGATTTCTCCGGGGAGCTGTTTTTT. This rearrangement joins TRBV5-1 to TRBJ2-2; D call uncertain. The V end lost 0 bases, the J end lost 6 bases, and 6 bases lay between the germline ends. This CDR3 contains 13 residues. From germline, CDR1 is SGHRS and CDR2 YFSETQ.

V gene TRBV7-8 combines with J gene TRBJ2-5; 7 positions agree with TRBD1. This CDR3 has 15 residues. The V segment lost 5 bases and the J segment 5 bases; nucleotides outside the gene matches: 11. CDR1 is SGHVS and CDR2 is FQNEAQ in the germline V gene. The CDR3 coding sequence is TGTGCCAGCAGCGTGGGCTGGACAGGCCCGGAGACCCAGTACTTC. It encodes CASSVGWTGPETQYF.

The rearrangement uses TRBV5-1 and TRBJ2-3; possible D gene TRBD2, 5 bases. This CDR3 contains 16 residues. Germline loops: CDR1 SGHRS, CDR2 YFSETQ. V lost 0 bases, J lost 1 base, and 12 bases lay in between. CDR3 nucleotides: TGCGCCAGCAGCTTGGGGTGGCGGCGGGGCACAGATACGCAGTATTTT. Its translation: CASSLGWRRGTDTQYF.

The chain carries TRBV5-1 and TRBJ1-1, with 8 bases identical to TRBD1. Germline CDR1 is SGHRS and CDR2 is YFSETQ. The V segment lost 3 bases and the J segment 1 base; nucleotides outside the gene matches: 8. The CDR3 is 16 amino acids. The CDR3 sequence: CASSWTGQGGNTEAFF. The CDR3, as DNA: TGCGCCAGCAGCTGGACAGGACAGGGAGGGAACACTGAAGCTTTCTTT. Supplemented by reference TRBV5-1 and TRBJ1-1, the full variable domain reads KAGVTQTPRYLIKTRGQQVTLSCSPISGHRSVSWYQQTPGQGLQFLFEYFSETQRNKGNFPGRFSGRQFSNSRSEMNVSTLELGDSALYLCASSWTGQGGNTEAFFGQGTRLTVV.

The J gene is TRBJ2-7, the V gene TRBV7-8; 8 nucleotides match TRBD2. The V and J ends lost 2 bases and 2 bases, in that order; junction bases with no gene match: 2. This CDR3 spans 14 amino acids. Germline assignment: CDR1 SGHVS and CDR2 FQNEAQ. CDR3 nucleotide sequence: TGTGCCAGCAGCTTACGGGAGGGAGCCTACGAGCAGTACTTC. As protein: CASSLREGAYEQYF.

The gene calls are TRBV2 and TRBJ2-2; a possible D gene is TRBD1 (5 bases). V lost 4 bases and J 4 bases, leaving 10 bases between the germline ends. CDR3 length: 14 residues. CDR1 SNHLY and CDR2 FYNNEI come from the germline V gene. This CDR3 reads CASSGDSFTGELFF. DNA of the CDR3: TGTGCCAGCAGTGGAGACAGCTTCACCGGGGAGCTGTTTTTT.

This chain joins TRBV11-2 and TRBJ2-2, with D unclear. This CDR3 is built from 13 residues. V was clipped by 4 bases and J by 3 bases, with 6 bases between them. The germline V gene has CDR1 SGHAT and CDR2 FQNNGV. For the CDR3, the DNA is TGTGCCAGCAGCTCACTCCACACCGGGGAGCTGTTTTTT. Protein: CASSSLHTGELFF.

This chain connects TRBV2 to TRBJ2-1, with 9 nucleotides matching TRBD2. The V gene end was trimmed by 4 bases and the J gene end by 4 bases; junction bases not matched to a gene: 2. This CDR3 region has 14 residues. From germline, CDR1 is SNHLY and CDR2 FYNNEI. In DNA form, the CDR3 reads TGTGCCAGCAGTGTGCGGGGGGGATACAATGAGCAGTTCTTC. It translates to CASSVRGGYNEQFF.

This chain uses TRBV19 with TRBJ1-4; no definite D call. Per the germline V gene, CDR1 is LNHDA and CDR2 is SQIVND (reference sequence). The V and J ends lost 8 bases and 0 bases respectively, with 10 bases between them. The CDR3 spans 14 residues. The CDR3 DNA reads as TGTGCCAGTCGGCAGGAGGCAACTAATGAAAAACTGTTTTTT. Protein product: CASRQEATNEKLFF.

The V and J genes are TRBV7-3 and TRBJ2-1; D possibly corresponds to TRBD1 (6 bases). Germline-derived CDR1 and CDR2 are SGHTA and FQGTGA. The V end was cut by 5 bases, the J end by 12 bases, with 17 bases between. This CDR3 spans 13 amino acids. CDR3 residues: CASSPTSGQLQFF. The CDR3 DNA is TGTGCCAGCAGCCCAACGTCGGGACAATTGCAGTTCTTC.

CDR3 bases: TGTGCCAGCAGCACGACAGGGTATGGCTACACCTTC. Its translation: CASSTTGYGYTF. The rearrangement joins TRBV6-6 to TRBJ1-2, with TRBD1 identical over 7 bases. Trimming removed 6 bases from V and 5 bases from J; junction bases left unmatched: 3. From germline, CDR1 is MNHNY and CDR2 SVGAGI (reference sequence). CDR3 length: 12 amino acids.

The DNA for the CDR3 is TGTGCCAGCAAAAATGGGGGGGCATCTAATGAAAAACTGTTTTTT. It translates to CASKNGGASNEKLFF. The chain has TRBV28 and TRBJ1-4, with D tentatively TRBD1 (6 bases). The CDR3 contains 15 residues. The V end lost 7 bases, the J end lost 3 bases, and 15 bases lay between the germline ends. The germline gives CDR1 MDHEN, CDR2 SYDVKM.

The rearrangement joins TRBV6-5 to TRBJ2-4; the match to TRBD2 covers 8 bases. The V and J ends lost 0 bases and 6 bases, in that order; junction bases with no gene match: 4. The germline V gene has CDR1 MNHEY and CDR2 SVGAGI. This CDR3 comprises 15 residues. In DNA, the CDR3 is TGTGCCAGCAGTTACTCTAGCGGGGAGGGAAACATTCAGTACTTC. It yields the protein CASSYSSGEGNIQYF.

The rearrangement joins TRBV9 to TRBJ2-1; 7 positions match TRBD1. The germline CDR1 and CDR2 sequences are SGDLS and YYNGEE. Trimming removed 3 bases from V and 5 bases from J; junction bases left unmatched: 5. The CDR3 spans 14 residues. The CDR3 sequence is CASSATTGNNEQFF. In DNA, the CDR3 is TGTGCCAGCAGCGCTACGACAGGGAACAATGAGCAGTTCTTC.

This chain joins TRBV19 and TRBJ1-2; TRBD1 aligns across 7 bases. The J segment lost 4 bases and the V segment lost 6 bases, leaving 8 bases of the junction unmatched. This CDR3 is 14 amino acids long. Germline V gene sequence: CDR1 LNHDA, CDR2 SQIVND (reference sequence). This CDR3 reads CASRIRDRVYGYTF. CDR3 nucleotide sequence: TGTGCCAGTAGAATCCGGGACAGAGTCTATGGCTACACCTTC.

CDR3 loop: CASSTSAQRVGEQYF. The CDR3, as DNA: TGTGCCAGTAGTACGAGCGCGCAGCGGGTCGGCGAGCAGTACTTC. This chain joins TRBV19 and TRBJ2-7; D is possibly TRBD2 (6 bases). V lost 4 bases to trimming and J lost 6 bases, with 19 bases between them. From germline, CDR1 is LNHDA and CDR2 SQIVND (reference sequence). The CDR3 covers 15 residues.

The chain employs TRBV29-1 and TRBJ1-1; no reliable D call. Germline loops: CDR1 SQVTM, CDR2 ANQGSEA. This CDR3 comprises 12 residues. V lost 4 bases to trimming and J lost 4 bases, with 10 bases between them. CDR3 loop: CSVGTFGTEAFF. The CDR3 DNA follows: TGCAGCGTTGGGACTTTCGGCACTGAAGCTTTCTTT.

This clone occurred once. The chain carries TRBV18 and TRBJ1-2; possible D gene TRBD1, 5 bases. V was pared by 5 bases and J by 2 bases, with 9 bases between. CDR1 is KGHSH, CDR2 LQKENI, per germline. The CDR3 runs to 13 residues. The CDR3 sequence is CASSADRNYGYTF. The CDR3, as DNA: TGTGCCAGCTCAGCCGACAGAAACTATGGCTACACCTTC.

J is TRBJ2-7 and V is TRBV6-5, with D hard to call. Trimming took 4 bases from V and 2 from J, leaving 12 bases between them. The CDR3 is 14 amino acids. The germline V gene encodes CDR1 MNHEY and CDR2 SVGAGI. CDR3 protein: CASSFALLPYEQYF. CDR3 in DNA: TGTGCCAGCAGTTTCGCGCTCCTCCCCTACGAGCAGTACTTC.

The chain employs TRBV6-1 and TRBJ1-2, with TRBD1 matching over 8 bases. CDR1 is MNHNS and CDR2 is SASEGT in the germline V gene. The length of the CDR3 is 14 residues. Trimming took 2 bases from V and 8 from J; bases not matched to a gene: 7. The CDR3 DNA reads TGTGCCAGCAGTGAAAGGCAGGGGGCAGGAGGCTACACCTTC. This codes for CASSERQGAGGYTF.

CDR3 sequence: CAISGLDRGAEAFF. The CDR3 DNA sequence: TGTGCCATCAGCGGACTCGACAGGGGGGCTGAAGCTTTCTTT. The chain carries TRBV10-3 and TRBJ1-1, with TRBD1 matching 9 bases. CDR1 ENHRY and CDR2 SYGVKD come from the germline V gene. Trimming at V came to 6 bases and at J to 6 bases, leaving 8 bases not matched to a gene. The CDR3 consists of 14 residues.

J is TRBJ2-5 and V is TRBV6-1; 10 bases map to TRBD2. Germline V CDR1 and CDR2: MNHNS, SASEGT. This CDR3 comprises 15 residues. V was clipped by 6 bases and J by 5 bases; unmatched bases: 9. For the CDR3, the DNA is TGTGCCAGCAGCGAGCGGGAGGGGTCGAGGGAGACCCAGTACTTC. Translated, it gives CASSEREGSRETQYF.

The gene calls are TRBV7-2 and TRBJ2-2; D unclear. The germline V and J ends were trimmed by 2 bases and 1 base, with 5 bases remaining between them. The germline V gene encodes CDR1 SGHTA and CDR2 FQGNSA. The CDR3 extends over 14 amino acids. DNA for the CDR3: TGTGCCAGCAGCTTATTCCAGAACACCGGGGAGCTGTTTTTT. This encodes CASSLFQNTGELFF. The variable domain in full, with the rest retrieved from reference TRBV7-2 and TRBJ2-2, is GAGVSQSPSNKVTEKGKDVELRCDPISGHTALYWYRQSLGQGLEFLIYFQGNSAPDKSGLPSDRFSAERTGGSVSTLTIQRTQQEDSAVYLCASSLFQNTGELFFGEGSRLTVL.

Note on this clone: The identical CDR3 is also encoded by other nucleotide sequences in the sample. The rearrangement uses TRBV5-4 and TRBJ1-1, with D unclear. V lost 1 base to trimming and J lost 1 base, with 5 bases between them. The CDR3 sequence is 13 residues long. Germline CDR1 reads SGHNT; CDR2 reads YYREEE (reference sequence). The CDR3, as DNA: TGTGCCAGCAGCTTGCGGGGGAACACTGAAGCTTTCTTT. The encoded protein is CASSLRGNTEAFF.

For the CDR3, the DNA is TGTGCCAGCAGGAGAGCTAGCAATCAGCCCCAGCATTTT. Protein: CASRRASNQPQHF. This chain joins TRBV6-1 and TRBJ1-5; no clear D. The germline V and J ends were trimmed by 6 bases and 0 bases, with 6 bases remaining between them. Looked up from germline, CDR1 is MNHNS and CDR2 is SASEGT. CDR3 length equals 13 residues.

The chain recombines TRBV19 with TRBJ2-2; the match to TRBD1 covers 7 bases. The CDR3 consists of 19 residues. V was pared by 3 bases and J by 4 bases, with 17 bases of the junction left unmatched. Germline lookup yields CDR1 LNHDA and CDR2 SQIVND (reference sequence). CDR3 nucleotide sequence: TGTGCCAGTAGTATCTCTATCGACAGGGACCTTCCGATCACCGGGGAGCTGTTTTTT. Protein sequence: CASSISIDRDLPITGELFF.